Listed below are T cell receptor beta chains from one sample, sequenced in a study of T-cell memory formation after mild COVID-19. TCRdb fed the 5' RACE reads into MiXCR, producing one record per CDR3 protein. Of approximately 300,000 distinct CDR3 sequences listed, around 15% are singletons. Input material: PBMCs or a T cell subset sorted from them (not recorded which). The receptors were gathered from a man younger than 30 who had mild COVID-19 (a few samples of this study predate the infection). Cell type and time point are not known. Both conserved end residues are part of each CDR3. A D gene is named only where the DNA matches it firmly. Size tells how often a clone was seen (once, few, many) or the class of an expanded clone, and some rows leave it out.

CDR3 DNA,CDR3 protein,J gene,clone size,D gene,CDR3 length,V gene
TGTGCCAGCAGTGGTGGCGGGAGCTCTGGGGCCAACGTCCTGACTTTC,CASSGGGSSGANVLTF,TRBJ2-6,NA,TRBD2,16,TRBV2
TGTGCCAGCACTATGGACCAGAGTCGCTATGGCTACACCTTC,CASTMDQSRYGYTF,TRBJ1-2,few,NA,14,TRBV21-1
TGCAGTGCTAGAGATCCAGGGAGCTCCTACGAGCAGTACTTC,CSARDPGSSYEQYF,TRBJ2-7,few,NA,14,TRBV20-1
TGTGCCAGCAGTCCCCTCGATGGGGGCTCCTACAATGAGCAGTTCTTC,CASSPLDGGSYNEQFF,TRBJ2-1,NA,NA,16,TRBV7-9
TGCGCCAGCAGCCCCTGGACTGGGGTGGGACACAATGAGCAGTTCTTC,CASSPWTGVGHNEQFF,TRBJ2-1,many,NA,16,TRBV5-1
TGTGCCAGCAGTTTAGCGGCGGCTAGAGCTGAAGCTTTCTTT,CASSLAAARAEAFF,TRBJ1-1,few,NA,14,TRBV28
TGTGCCAGCAGCCCCAGGACAGGGGACTCTGGGGCCAACGTCCTGACTTTC,CASSPRTGDSGANVLTF,TRBJ2-6,few,TRBD1,17,TRBV7-3
TGTGCCAGCAGCCGGACCGAGGACGGGGAAGCTTTCTTT,CASSRTEDGEAFF,TRBJ1-1,NA,NA,13,TRBV7-9
TGTGCCAGCAGCTTGGCGGCGCCGGTCGGGGAGCTGTTTTTT,CASSLAAPVGELFF,TRBJ2-2,few,NA,14,TRBV5-4
TGTGCCAGCAGCTCGCGGCACCCAGATACGCAGTATTTT,CASSSRHPDTQYF,TRBJ2-3,few,NA,13,TRBV7-2
TGTGCCAGCAGTCAGGGGGCCTATGGCTACACCTTC,CASSQGAYGYTF,TRBJ1-2,few,TRBD1,12,TRBV12-3/TRBV12-4
TGTGCCAGCAGCTTGGGGGAAAGAAACACCGGGGAGCTGTTTTTT,CASSLGERNTGELFF,TRBJ2-2,few,NA,15,TRBV11-2
TGCGCCAGCAGCCAAGCCGGGAACACTGAAGCTTTCTTT,CASSQAGNTEAFF,TRBJ1-1,many,NA,13,TRBV4-3
TGTGCCAGCAGCTTAGACGCTGTGGGCCTAATGTTTTTT,CASSLDAVGLMFF,TRBJ2-2,few,NA,13,TRBV7-2
TGTGCCAGCAGCTTGGTGCCCCAGGGAGACCAGCCCCAGCATTTT,CASSLVPQGDQPQHF,TRBJ1-5,few,NA,15,TRBV5-5
TGTGCCAGCAGCCCACGACAGGTCGTAGGAGGCTACACCTTC,CASSPRQVVGGYTF,TRBJ1-2,NA,NA,14,TRBV28
TGCGCCAGCAGCCAAGGACGATCCGGGTCCGAAGGGAATTCACCCCTCCACTTT,CASSQGRSGSEGNSPLHF,TRBJ1-6,few,NA,18,TRBV4-3
TGTGCCACCAGCAGAGGGGGAGGGGATGGCTACACCTTC,CATSRGGGDGYTF,TRBJ1-2,few,NA,13,TRBV15
TGTGCCAGCAGCTTACCTACCCCGGGGCCAGAGACCCAGTACTTC,CASSLPTPGPETQYF,TRBJ2-5,few,NA,15,TRBV7-6
TGTGCCAGCAGCTTGAGTCAGGGATCCTACAATGAGCAGTTCTTC,CASSLSQGSYNEQFF,TRBJ2-1,many,NA,15,TRBV5-4
TGTGCCAGCAGTGGGGGACAGGCAGATACGCAGTATTTT,CASSGGQADTQYF,TRBJ2-3,NA,TRBD1,13,TRBV12-3/TRBV12-4
TGTGCCAGCAGTGTAGATGGACGCCATCGGGATACGCAGTATTTT,CASSVDGRHRDTQYF,TRBJ2-3,few,NA,15,TRBV12-3/TRBV12-4
TGTGCCAGCAGCTTAGTATCAGGCTACACCTTC,CASSLVSGYTF,TRBJ1-2,few,NA,11,TRBV7-2
TGCAGTGCTAGACCAGCTACTCATACCGAGCAGTACTTC,CSARPATHTEQYF,TRBJ2-7,NA,NA,13,TRBV20-1
TGTGCCACCGGGATGTCAGGGGAAGAGACCCAGTACTTC,CATGMSGEETQYF,TRBJ2-5,NA,NA,13,TRBV2
TGCGCCAGCAGCTTGGCCGCTTTGACAGGCCGAGAGACCCAGTACTTC,CASSLAALTGRETQYF,TRBJ2-5,many,NA,16,TRBV5-1
TGTGCCAGCTCACCAAGGAGTCCGTCCGCGCACACTGAAGCTTTCTTT,CASSPRSPSAHTEAFF,TRBJ1-1,NA,NA,16,TRBV18
TGTGCCAGCAGCCCCGGGAATTATTACGAGCAGTACTTC,CASSPGNYYEQYF,TRBJ2-7,NA,NA,13,TRBV7-3
TGTGCCAGCAGTTTAACGAATGAAAAACTGTTTTTT,CASSLTNEKLFF,TRBJ1-4,NA,NA,12,TRBV28
TGCGCCAGCAGCTTGGGCCTAGCGGGGGTTAGCACAGATACGCAGTATTTT,CASSLGLAGVSTDTQYF,TRBJ2-3,many,TRBD2,17,TRBV5-1
TGTGCCAGCAGTGGACAGACAGGGGGCGAGACCCAGTACTTC,CASSGQTGGETQYF,TRBJ2-5,few,TRBD1,14,TRBV6-1
TGTGCCAGCAGGCCGGGGACTACTCTTCAAGAGACCCAGTACTTC,CASRPGTTLQETQYF,TRBJ2-5,NA,TRBD2,15,TRBV2
TGTGCCAGCAGTTACCGGGGAGCCGGTGCAGATACGCAGTATTTT,CASSYRGAGADTQYF,TRBJ2-3,NA,NA,15,TRBV28
TGTGCCAGCAGTTACACAGGGGACGGAAGTGGAAACACCATATATTTT,CASSYTGDGSGNTIYF,TRBJ1-3,few,TRBD1,16,TRBV6-6
TGTGCCAGCAGCGCACGCGGGGGGGCCCTCACCGGGGAGCTGTTTTTT,CASSARGGALTGELFF,TRBJ2-2,few,TRBD2,16,TRBV9
TGTGCCAGCAGCCCCGGGGCAGGGGGCATTCAGCCCCAGCATTTT,CASSPGAGGIQPQHF,TRBJ1-5,NA,TRBD1,15,TRBV12-3/TRBV12-4